Following are 21 T cell receptor beta chains from one sample sequenced in a study of blood T cells in healthy people across ages. It was with a sample-barcoded 5' primer and a J-beta primer mix that a second PCR of about 7 to 12 cycles was run. TCRdb itself ran the 5' RACE reads through MiXCR, one entry per CDR3 protein. The top ten hold more than 8.5% of the sample, which has approximately 960,000 distinct CDR3 sequences, roughly 29% seen once. The same sample was also used in a study of T cells of mothers and their children.

Sequencing was carried out using blood. Receptors originate from a woman aged 40 to 50 in good health.

V is TRBV28 and J is TRBJ2-1; TRBD2 is a possible D gene (6 bases). The CDR3 has 16 residues. Trimming shortened V by 1 base and J by 0 bases, and 10 bases separated the two germline ends. Germline assignment: CDR1 MDHEN and CDR2 SYDVKM. CDR3 nucleotides: TGTGCCAGCAGTTTATCGGGACTGGTCTCCTACAATGAGCAGTTCTTC. Translation: CASSLSGLVSYNEQFF.

The chain couples TRBV5-1 to TRBJ2-5; 10 bases agree with TRBD2. With 3 bases clipped from V and 5 bases from J, the junction kept 13 bases outside the gene matches. Germline loops: CDR1 SGHRS, CDR2 YFSETQ. The CDR3 is 17 residues long. The CDR3 region is CASSSAAPGTSVETQYF. The CDR3 region has the DNA TGCGCCAGCAGCTCGGCGGCCCCCGGGACTAGCGTGGAGACCCAGTACTTC.

This clonotype was recorded a few times. V usage is TRBV7-2 and J usage is TRBJ2-7; D possibly uses TRBD1 or TRBD2 (5 bases each). Germline values: CDR1 SGHTA, CDR2 FQGNSA. V dropped 1 base and J dropped 2 bases, with 15 bases sitting between them. The CDR3 is 16 residues long. The CDR3, as DNA: TGTGCCAGCAGCTTAGGCGCCCGGGGACCCCCCTACGAGCAGTACTTC. This gives the protein CASSLGARGPPYEQYF.

This clonotype showed up just a few times. The chain combines TRBV19 with TRBJ2-5; D gene ambiguous. The V gene lost 2 bases and the J gene lost 1 base, with 5 bases spanning the gap. The CDR3 covers 13 residues. Looked up from germline, CDR1 is LNHDA and CDR2 is SQIVND (reference sequence). In DNA form, the CDR3 reads TGTGCCAGTAGTATAAGCAGCCAAGAGACCCAGTACTTC. It yields the protein CASSISSQETQYF.

The chain joins TRBV27 to TRBJ2-2; D remains ambiguous. Germline CDR1 is MNHEY and CDR2 is SMNVEV (reference sequence). The ends were cut back, 6 bases at V and 1 base at J, with 6 bases in the middle. The CDR3 contains 13 residues. CDR3 sequence reads: CASRLQNTGELFF. The CDR3 region has the DNA TGTGCCAGCAGACTACAGAACACCGGGGAGCTGTTTTTT.

Concerning this clonotype: A much more abundant neighbour one base away suggests this may be a read error. The chain has TRBV6-5 and TRBJ2-3; 7 positions agree with TRBD1. After removal of 4 bases from V and 0 bases from J, the junction contained 7 bases not matched to a gene. CDR1 is MNHEY, CDR2 SVGAGI, per germline. CDR3 length: 16 amino acids. Here the CDR3 DNA reads TGTGCCAGCAGTTGCCAGACAGGGACAAGCACAGATACGCAGTATTTT. Protein product: CASSCQTGTSTDTQYF.

This clonotype was recorded many times. The V call is TRBV20-1, the J call TRBJ2-3, with 7 bases identical to TRBD2. This CDR3 comprises 15 residues. J was trimmed by 2 bases and V by 6 bases; bases with no gene match: 11. Per germline, CDR1 DFQATT and CDR2 SNEGSKA (reference sequence). The CDR3 is CSASLRGEFTDTQYF. DNA for the CDR3: TGCAGTGCCTCCCTTCGGGGGGAATTCACAGATACGCAGTATTTT.

In regard to this clonotype: A junction end diverges from the germline sequence, so it may reflect a read error. The chain is built from TRBV7-9 and TRBJ2-5, with D possibly matching TRBD2 (5 bases). The CDR3 is 11 amino acids. CDR1 is SEHNR, CDR2 FQNEAQ, per germline (reference sequence). CDR3 protein: CSSSAGETQYF. The CDR3, as DNA: TGTTCCAGCAGCGCGGGAGAGACCCAGTACTTC.

This clonotype was recorded a few times. The rearrangement links TRBV18 to TRBJ2-5; D not resolved. The V and J ends lost 2 bases and 1 base respectively, with 5 bases between them. Germline CDR1 is KGHSH and CDR2 is LQKENI. The CDR3 extends over 13 amino acids. The CDR3 DNA is TGTGCCAGCTCACCAGTATTCCAAGAGACCCAGTACTTC. Encoded protein: CASSPVFQETQYF.

The chain couples TRBV4-2 to TRBJ1-2; TRBD1 agrees at 9 bases. The CDR3 length is 16 residues. From germline, CDR1 is LGHNA and CDR2 YNFKEQ. J gave up 4 bases and V 0 bases, and 6 bases lay outside the gene matches. CDR3 amino acids: CASSQERTGGIYGYTF. In nucleotides, the CDR3 is TGTGCCAGCAGCCAAGAAAGAACAGGGGGCATCTATGGCTACACCTTC.

This clonotype was found many times. The chain employs TRBV20-1 and TRBJ2-5; 11 positions agree with TRBD1. This CDR3 is 14 amino acids long. Germline CDR1 and CDR2: DFQATT and SNEGSKA (reference sequence). Trimming took 3 bases from V and 5 from J; bases not matched to a gene: 5. The CDR3 DNA reads TGCAGTGCTAGGGACAGGGGGCTGGATGAGACCCAGTACTTC. Amino acids: CSARDRGLDETQYF.

The rearrangement joins TRBV6-1 to TRBJ2-3; 8 positions agree with TRBD1. Trimming cost V 2 bases and J 1 base; bases outside gene matches: 5. The CDR3 extends over 16 amino acids. CDR1 MNHNS and CDR2 SASEGT come from the germline V gene. CDR3 DNA sequence: TGTGCCAGCAGTGAATCGCCGGGACAGGGCACAGATACGCAGTATTTT. Amino acids: CASSESPGQGTDTQYF.

CDR3 loop: CASSQPHPDSISTWMERDTQYF. CDR3 nucleotides: TGTGCCAGCAGCCAACCCCACCCGGACAGCATATCGACCTGGATGGAGAGAGATACGCAGTATTTT. The V call is TRBV4-2, the J call TRBJ2-3, with a possible D match to TRBD1 (6 bases). The V end was cut by 2 bases, the J end by 5 bases, with 35 bases between. The CDR3 consists of 22 residues. Germline V lookup: CDR1 LGHNA, CDR2 YNFKEQ.

This chain joins TRBV29-1 and TRBJ1-2; 7 positions match TRBD1. J gave up 6 bases and V 7 bases, and 5 bases lay outside the gene matches. Germline V gene sequence: CDR1 SQVTM, CDR2 ANQGSEA. This CDR3 has 11 amino acids. This chain's CDR3 is CSGAGGDGYTF. The CDR3 DNA is TGCAGCGGCGCAGGGGGGGATGGCTACACCTTC. Combining the CDR3 with reference TRBV29-1 and TRBJ1-2 gives the whole variable domain SAVISQKPSRDICQRGTSLTIQCQVDSQVTMMFWYRQQPGQSLTLIATANQGSEATYESGFVIDKFPISRPNLTFSTLTVSNMSPEDSSIYLCSGAGGDGYTFGSGTRLTVV.

About this clonotype itself: Given a much more abundant clone one base away, this may be a read error. This chain links TRBV12-3 or TRBV12-4 with TRBJ2-7; D is ambiguous. CDR3 size: 13 residues. Written as DNA, the CDR3 is TGTGCCAGCAGTTTCTTGACACCCTACGAGCAGAACTTC. Translated, it gives CASSFLTPYEQNF.

This clonotype was detected ten times or more. The rearrangement links TRBV9 to TRBJ1-2; 7 bases match TRBD1. The CDR3 is 13 amino acids. CDR1 is SGDLS, CDR2 YYNGEE, per germline. V gave up 2 bases and J gave up 8 bases; unmatched junction bases: 6. As DNA, the CDR3 is TGTGCCAGCAGCGTGGAGGGGGCCGACGGCTACACCTTC. Protein sequence: CASSVEGADGYTF.

This clonotype appeared a few times. The genes are TRBV29-1 and TRBJ2-5; maybe TRBD2 (7 bases). CDR1 SQVTM and CDR2 ANQGSEA come from the germline V gene. The CDR3 covers 12 residues. Trimming removed 6 bases from V and 5 bases from J, with 13 bases in between. This chain's CDR3 is CSVGGGPETQYF. In DNA form, the CDR3 reads TGCAGCGTGGGGGGGGGCCCGGAGACCCAGTACTTC.

This clonotype has only a few counts. The rearrangement joins TRBV28 to TRBJ2-2; 7 bases match TRBD1. Germline V gives CDR1 MDHEN, CDR2 SYDVKM. V lost 4 bases and J lost 6; bases outside the gene matches: 8. This CDR3 region has 15 residues. The CDR3 protein is CASSSTGLGPGELFF. As DNA, the CDR3 is TGTGCCAGCAGTTCGACAGGGTTGGGCCCCGGGGAGCTGTTTTTT.

The chain has TRBV5-1 and TRBJ2-3; TRBD2 matches at 8 bases. This CDR3 spans 14 amino acids. Germline assignment: CDR1 SGHRS and CDR2 YFSETQ. Trimming cost V 2 bases and J 6 bases; bases outside gene matches: 5. The CDR3 here is CASSLSGSVDTQYF. CDR3 nucleotides: TGCGCCAGCAGCTTAAGCGGGAGTGTGGATACGCAGTATTTT.

With respect to this clonotype: A much more abundant neighbour one base away suggests this may be a read error. This chain joins TRBV7-2 and TRBJ2-3; 8 nucleotides match TRBD1. The length of the CDR3 is 15 residues. Germline V lookup: CDR1 SGHTA, CDR2 FQGNSA. Written as DNA, the CDR3 is TGTGCCCGCAGCATGACAGGGGAGGGCACAGATACGCAGTATTTT. Protein: CARSMTGEGTDTQYF.

DNA for the CDR3: TGCGCCAGCAGCCAAGTAATTAGAGGAACTGAAGCTTTCTTT. Its protein is CASSQVIRGTEAFF. The chain employs TRBV4-3 and TRBJ1-1; no definite D call. The CDR3 is 14 residues long. The germline gives CDR1 LGHNA, CDR2 YSLEER. V dropped 1 base and J dropped 5 bases, with 11 bases sitting between them.